The T cell receptor beta chain described here comes from a study of CD8 T cells in Susac syndrome. TCR beta from blood CD8+ and CD4+ T cells was sequenced. RNA, at roughly 0.45 to 1 ug, was reverse transcribed with random hexamers. In TCRdb, the immunoSEQ multiplex PCR reads were re-called with MiXCR into one record per CDR3 protein. The sample has roughly 150,000 distinct CDR3 sequences; 85% to 95% are singletons. Germline assignment: CDR1 SGDLS and CDR2 YYNGEE. The CDR3 is made up of 16 amino acids. V was pared by 0 bases and J by 3 bases, with 8 bases of the junction left unmatched. This sequence was found in a human donor with multiple sclerosis. The sequenced sample was CD8+ T cells from PBMCs. This chain joins TRBV9 and TRBJ2-7, with 8 nucleotides matching TRBD2. The CDR3 here is CASSVGSSGGYYEQYF. DNA of the CDR3: TGTGCCAGCAGCGTAGGTAGCAGCGGGGGTTACTACGAGCAGTACTTC.